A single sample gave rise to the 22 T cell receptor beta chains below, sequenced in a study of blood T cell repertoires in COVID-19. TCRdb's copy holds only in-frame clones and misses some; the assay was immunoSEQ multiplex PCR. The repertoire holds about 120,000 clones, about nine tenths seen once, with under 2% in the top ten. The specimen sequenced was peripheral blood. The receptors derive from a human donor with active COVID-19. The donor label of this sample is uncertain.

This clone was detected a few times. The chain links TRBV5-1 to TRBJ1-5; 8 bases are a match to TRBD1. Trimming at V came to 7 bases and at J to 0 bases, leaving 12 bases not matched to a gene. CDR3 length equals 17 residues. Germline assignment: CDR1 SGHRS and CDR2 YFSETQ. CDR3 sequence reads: CASPLRTGRISNQPQHF. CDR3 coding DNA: TGCGCCAGCCCCCTCAGGACAGGGAGAATTAGCAATCAGCCCCAGCATTTT.

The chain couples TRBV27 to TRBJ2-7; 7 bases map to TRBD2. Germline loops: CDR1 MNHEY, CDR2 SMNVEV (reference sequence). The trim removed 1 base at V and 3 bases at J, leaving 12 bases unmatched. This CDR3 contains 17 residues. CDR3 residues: CASSLYTAASGYYEQYF. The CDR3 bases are TGTGCCAGCAGTTTATACACTGCGGCTAGCGGATACTACGAGCAGTACTTC.

CDR3: CASSLSAPQGAQYF. The CDR3 region has the DNA TGTGCCAGCAGTCTAAGCGCTCCCCAAGGGGCCCAGTACTTC. The rearrangement uses TRBV3-1 (or the pseudogene TRBV3-2) and TRBJ2-5; possibly TRBD1 for D (5 bases). V dropped 6 bases and J dropped 9 bases, with 20 bases sitting between them. The length of the CDR3 is 14 residues. Germline CDR1 reads LGHDT; CDR2 reads YNNKEL (reference sequence).

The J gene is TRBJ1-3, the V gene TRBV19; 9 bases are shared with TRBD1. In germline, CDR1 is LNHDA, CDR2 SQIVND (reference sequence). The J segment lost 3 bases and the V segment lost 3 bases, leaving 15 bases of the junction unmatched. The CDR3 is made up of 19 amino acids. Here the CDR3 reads CASSIWGRTGGVYGNTIYF. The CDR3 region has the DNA TGTGCCAGTAGTATTTGGGGGAGAACAGGGGGCGTTTATGGAAACACCATATATTTT.

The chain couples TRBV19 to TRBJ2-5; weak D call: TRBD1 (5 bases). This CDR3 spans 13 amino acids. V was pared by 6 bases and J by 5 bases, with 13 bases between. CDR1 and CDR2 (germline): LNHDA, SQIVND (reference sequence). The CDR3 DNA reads TGTGCCAGTAGGTCTAGGGGTGGGGAGACCCAGTACTTC. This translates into CASRSRGGETQYF.

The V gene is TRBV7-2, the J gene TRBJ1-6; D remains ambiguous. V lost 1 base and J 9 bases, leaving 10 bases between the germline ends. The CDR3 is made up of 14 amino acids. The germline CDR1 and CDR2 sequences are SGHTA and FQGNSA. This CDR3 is CASSLGATGSPLHF. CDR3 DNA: TGTGCCAGCAGCTTAGGAGCGACGGGTTCACCCCTCCACTTT.

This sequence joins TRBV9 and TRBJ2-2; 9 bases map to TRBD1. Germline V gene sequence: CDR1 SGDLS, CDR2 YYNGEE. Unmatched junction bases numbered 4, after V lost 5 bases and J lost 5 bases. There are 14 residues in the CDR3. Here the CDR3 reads CASRGTGNTGELFF. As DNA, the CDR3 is TGTGCCAGCAGGGGGACAGGGAATACCGGGGAGCTGTTTTTT.

CDR3 bases: TGCGCCAGCAGCGATACACTGAACACTGAAGCTTTCTTT. Protein: CASSDTLNTEAFF. The rearrangement uses TRBV5-1 and TRBJ1-1; the D is unclear. The CDR3 length is 13 residues. Per the germline V gene, CDR1 is SGHRS and CDR2 is YFSETQ. V was clipped by 4 bases and J by 0 bases, with 7 bases between them.

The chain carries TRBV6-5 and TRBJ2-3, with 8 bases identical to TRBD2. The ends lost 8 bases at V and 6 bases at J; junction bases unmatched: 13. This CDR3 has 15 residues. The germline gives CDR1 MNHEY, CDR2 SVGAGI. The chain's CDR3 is CASQGGLATLDTQYF. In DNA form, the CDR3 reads TGTGCCAGCCAAGGCGGACTAGCTACCTTGGATACGCAGTATTTT.

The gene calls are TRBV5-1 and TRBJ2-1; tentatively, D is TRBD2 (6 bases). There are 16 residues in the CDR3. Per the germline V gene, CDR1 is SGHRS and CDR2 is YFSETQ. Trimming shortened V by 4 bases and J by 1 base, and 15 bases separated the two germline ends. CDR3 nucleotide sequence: TGCGCCAGCAGCCCCATAGCGGCAAATTCCTACAATGAGCAGTTCTTC. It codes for CASSPIAANSYNEQFF.

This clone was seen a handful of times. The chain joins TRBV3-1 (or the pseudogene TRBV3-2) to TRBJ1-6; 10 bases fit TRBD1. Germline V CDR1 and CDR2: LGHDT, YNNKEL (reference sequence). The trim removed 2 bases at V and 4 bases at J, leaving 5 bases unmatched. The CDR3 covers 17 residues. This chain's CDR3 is CASSQRDRGQYNSPLHF. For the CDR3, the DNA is TGTGCCAGCAGCCAACGGGACAGGGGACAGTATAATTCACCCCTCCACTTT.

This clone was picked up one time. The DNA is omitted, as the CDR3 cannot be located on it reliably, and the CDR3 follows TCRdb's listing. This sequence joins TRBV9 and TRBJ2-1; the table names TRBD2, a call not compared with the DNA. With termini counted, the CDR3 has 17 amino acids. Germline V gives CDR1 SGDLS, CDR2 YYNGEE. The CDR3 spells CASSTSRGAPSYNEQFF.

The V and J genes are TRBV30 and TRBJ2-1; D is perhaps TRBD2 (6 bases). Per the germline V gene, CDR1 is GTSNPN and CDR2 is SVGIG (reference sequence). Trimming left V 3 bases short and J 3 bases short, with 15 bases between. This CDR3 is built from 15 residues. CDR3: CAWRGRKGFYNEQFF. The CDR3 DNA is TGTGCCTGGAGGGGGAGGAAGGGGTTCTACAATGAGCAGTTCTTC.

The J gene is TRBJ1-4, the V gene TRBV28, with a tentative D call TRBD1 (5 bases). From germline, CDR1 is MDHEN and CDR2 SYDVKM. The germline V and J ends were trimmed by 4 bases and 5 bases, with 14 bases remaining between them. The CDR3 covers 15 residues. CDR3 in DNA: TGTGCCAGCAGTTCGCCGACAGTAGGAAATGAAAAACTGTTTTTT. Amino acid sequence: CASSSPTVGNEKLFF.

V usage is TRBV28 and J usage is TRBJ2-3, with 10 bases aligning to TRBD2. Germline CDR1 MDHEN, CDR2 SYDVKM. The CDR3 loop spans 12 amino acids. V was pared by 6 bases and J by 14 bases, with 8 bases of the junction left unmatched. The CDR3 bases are TGTGCCAGCAGCTATACTAGCGGGGAGGGGTATTTT. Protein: CASSYTSGEGYF.

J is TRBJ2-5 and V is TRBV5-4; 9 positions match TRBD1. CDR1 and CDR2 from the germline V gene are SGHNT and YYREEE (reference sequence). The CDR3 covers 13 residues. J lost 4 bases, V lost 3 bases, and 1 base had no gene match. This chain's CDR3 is CASSWDRAETQYF. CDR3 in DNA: TGTGCCAGCAGCTGGGACAGGGCAGAGACCCAGTACTTC.

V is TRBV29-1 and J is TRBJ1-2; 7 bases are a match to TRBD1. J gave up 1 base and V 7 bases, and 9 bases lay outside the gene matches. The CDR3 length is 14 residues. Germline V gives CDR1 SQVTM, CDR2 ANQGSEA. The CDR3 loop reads CSANSGTDNYGYTF. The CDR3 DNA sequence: TGCAGCGCCAATTCCGGGACAGATAACTATGGCTACACCTTC.

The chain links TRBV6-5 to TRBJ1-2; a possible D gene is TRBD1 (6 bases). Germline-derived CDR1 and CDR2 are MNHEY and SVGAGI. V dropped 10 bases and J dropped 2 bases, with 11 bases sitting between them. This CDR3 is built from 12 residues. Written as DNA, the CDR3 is TGTGCCACTAGGGACACAAACTATGGCTACACCTTC. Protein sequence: CATRDTNYGYTF.

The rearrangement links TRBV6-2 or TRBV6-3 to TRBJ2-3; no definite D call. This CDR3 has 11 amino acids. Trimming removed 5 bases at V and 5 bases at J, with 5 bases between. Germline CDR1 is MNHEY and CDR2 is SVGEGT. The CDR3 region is CASSKRDTQYF. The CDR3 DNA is TGTGCCAGCAGTAAGAGAGATACGCAGTATTTT.

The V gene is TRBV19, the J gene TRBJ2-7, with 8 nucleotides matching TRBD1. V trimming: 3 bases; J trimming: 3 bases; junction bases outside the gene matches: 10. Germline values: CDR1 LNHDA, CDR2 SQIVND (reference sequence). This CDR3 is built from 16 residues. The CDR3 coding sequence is TGTGCCAGTAGTATGTCGACAGGGGATTTGAACTACGAGCAGTACTTC. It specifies CASSMSTGDLNYEQYF. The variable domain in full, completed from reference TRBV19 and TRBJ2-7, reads DGGITQSPKYLFRKEGQNVTLSCEQNLNHDAMYWYRQDPGQGLRLIYYSQIVNDFQKGDIAEGYSVSREKKESFPLTVTSAQKNPTAFYLCASSMSTGDLNYEQYFGPGTRLTVT.

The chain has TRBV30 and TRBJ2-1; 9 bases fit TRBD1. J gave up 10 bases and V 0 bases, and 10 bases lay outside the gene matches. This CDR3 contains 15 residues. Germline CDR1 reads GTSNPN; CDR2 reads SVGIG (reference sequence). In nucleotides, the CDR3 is TGTGCCTGGAGTGTACGTGGGACAGGGAATGCGGAGCAGTTCTTC. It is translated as CAWSVRGTGNAEQFF.

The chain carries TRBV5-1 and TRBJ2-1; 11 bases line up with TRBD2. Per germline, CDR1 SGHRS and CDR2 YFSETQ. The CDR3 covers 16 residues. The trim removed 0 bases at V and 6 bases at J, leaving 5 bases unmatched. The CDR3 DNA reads TGCGCCAGCAGCTTGGTAGCGGGGGGGCCAAGCAATGAGCAGTTCTTC. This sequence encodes CASSLVAGGPSNEQFF.